This is a list of T cell receptor beta chains from one sample in a study of cytotoxic CD8 clonotypes in ibrutinib-treated CLL. Using immunoSEQ multiplex PCR, the repertoire was profiled, and TCRdb retains in-frame clones only, with some absent. The table lists approximately 45,000 clones, over 60% of them singletons. The material sequenced was PBMCs, taken after 12 months of ibrutinib treatment. The origin of the receptors is a human donor with chronic lymphocytic leukemia. Both conserved end residues are part of each CDR3. A D gene is named only where the DNA matches it firmly. Some rows mark clone size as missing; the rest say once, few, many or name a class of expanded clone.

v_gene,abundance,d_gene,j_gene,CDR3nt,CDR3aa
TRBV28,-,TRBD1,TRBJ1-5,TGTGCCAGCAGTTTATCCGGACAGGGTGGCAATCAGCCCCAGCATTTT,CASSLSGQGGNQPQHF
TRBV2,-,-,TRBJ2-1,TGTGCCAGCAGTATTGAGGGGCCGGGGTACAATGAGCAGTTCTTC,CASSIEGPGYNEQFF
TRBV5-4,-,-,TRBJ1-2,TGTGCCAGCAGCGGCCAGGGGAACTATGGCTACACCTTC,CASSGQGNYGYTF
TRBV5-1,-,TRBD1,TRBJ1-2,TGCGCCAGCAGCCCGGGACAGGGGGCAACCGGGACCTTC,CASSPGQGATGTF
TRBV9,-,TRBD2,TRBJ2-1,TGTGCCAGCAGCCCCCCGTTAGCGGGTGTCTACAATGAGCAGTTCTTC,CASSPPLAGVYNEQFF
TRBV6-5,few,-,TRBJ2-7,TGTGCCAGCAGTCAGGGTCGCGAGCAGTACTTC,CASSQGREQYF
TRBV7-6,-,TRBD2,TRBJ2-3,TGTGCCAGCAGCTTAAGGGGACTAGCGGGAGGCCCGAGCACAGATACGCAGTATTTT,CASSLRGLAGGPSTDTQYF
TRBV2,-,TRBD2,TRBJ2-5,TGTGCCAGCAGTGATTACGGGAGGGCCCAAGAGACCCAGTACTTC,CASSDYGRAQETQYF
TRBV5-1,large,-,TRBJ2-1,TGCGCCAGCAGCTTGGGGTGGGCGAATGAGCAGTTCTTC,CASSLGWANEQFF
TRBV5-1,few,-,TRBJ2-2,TGCGCCAGCAGCGAGGGGTTGAACACCGGGGAGCTGTTTTTT,CASSEGLNTGELFF
TRBV10-3,once,TRBD1,TRBJ1-2,TGTGCCATCAGTGGAGGACAGGGGGCGATTGGCTACACCTTC,CAISGGQGAIGYTF
TRBV6-5,-,-,TRBJ2-2,TGTGCCAGCAGTTTTGGAACTAGAGGGAACACCGGGGAGCTGTTTTTT,CASSFGTRGNTGELFF
TRBV6-5,-,-,TRBJ2-7,TGTGCCAGCGGTTCGAGGGGCTACGAGCAGTACTTC,CASGSRGYEQYF
TRBV7-2,-,TRBD2,TRBJ2-3,TGTGCCAGCAGCTTTAGCGGGCGCACAGATACGCAGTATTTT,CASSFSGRTDTQYF
TRBV7-7,-,-,TRBJ2-7,TGTGCCAGCAGCCAAGGACAGACCTACGAGCAGTACTTC,CASSQGQTYEQYF
TRBV7-9,-,-,TRBJ1-5,TGTGCCAGCAGCTTAAACTCAGGGGTAAATCAGCCCCAGCATTTT,CASSLNSGVNQPQHF
TRBV9,few,-,TRBJ1-2,TGTGCCAGCAGCGTATCCCGGGGTCTACAAAACTATGGCTACACCTTC,CASSVSRGLQNYGYTF
TRBV28,-,TRBD1,TRBJ2-7,TGTGCCAGCAGCCCACTCAGACAGGGGTGGTACGAGCAGTACTTC,CASSPLRQGWYEQYF
TRBV29-1,-,-,TRBJ2-5,TGCAGCGCTCTCCCGACAGGTCTGCGGGAGACCCAGTACTTC,CSALPTGLRETQYF
TRBV11-2,once,TRBD1,TRBJ2-7,TGTGCCAGCAGCTCCCCGGACAGGGGGATCTACGAGCAGTACTTC,CASSSPDRGIYEQYF
TRBV29-1,-,-,TRBJ1-4,TGCAGCGTTGAACGGGGAAGGGGTGAAAAACTGTTTTTT,CSVERGRGEKLFF
TRBV30,-,-,TRBJ1-1,TGTGCCTGGACCAACGGGGGTAACACTGAAGCTTTCTTT,CAWTNGGNTEAFF
TRBV6-1,-,-,TRBJ2-1,TGTGCCAGCAGTGCCGAGACTGGGGTTGACAATGAGCAGTTCTTC,CASSAETGVDNEQFF
TRBV5-1,medium-sized,TRBD1,TRBJ1-1,TGCGCCAGCAGCCAGGGACAGGGTGAAGCTTTCTTT,CASSQGQGEAFF
TRBV6-6,few,-,TRBJ1-5,TGTGCCAGCAGTTGGAATAGCAATCAGCCCCAGCATTTT,CASSWNSNQPQHF
TRBV13,-,TRBD1,TRBJ2-7,TGTGCCACCAGGACAGGGACGAAGAAGGTCGAGCAGTACTTC,CATRTGTKKVEQYF
TRBV29-1,-,TRBD1,TRBJ1-2,TGCAGCGTCGTGACAGGGAACTATGGCTACACCTTC,CSVVTGNYGYTF
TRBV27,-,-,TRBJ2-2,TGTGCCAGCAGTTTACGTAACACCGGGGAGCTGTTTTTT,CASSLRNTGELFF
TRBV14,-,-,TRBJ2-3,TGTGCCAGCAGCCAACTTTCTCCAGATACGCAGTATTTT,CASSQLSPDTQYF